This T cell receptor (beta chain) was profiled in a study of technical replicates of blood from a few donors (TCRdb year 2017). On this clone itself: Which antigen it targets is not known. The input lacks base qualities; no much larger clone sits a single base away.

Taken from cysteine to phenylalanine, the CDR3 has 15 residues. Only the CDR3 part of the read is kept: 45 bases, read in frame from the first base. In the germline V gene, CDR1 corresponds to SQVTM and CDR2 to ANQGSEA. Trimmed from V: 4 bases; trimmed from J: 5 bases; junction bases lacking a gene match: 5. The library was obtained by the immunoSEQ multiplex PCR assay. As stored in TCRdb, this immuneACCESS dataset retains in-frame rearrangements with V and J assigned. A fraction of the clones does not appear; measured against another copy, unresolved V genes explain less than half of the discrepancy, and the remainder lacks a known reason. This sample holds about 72,000 clones; around 92% were observed only once. The ten largest clonotypes hold less than 0.5% of the sample.

The TCR comes from a human donor in good health. The sample taken for sequencing was T cells isolated from PBMCs. The rearranged segments are TRBV29-1 and TRBJ2-3, with TRBD2 identical over 14 junction bases. The CDR3 region has the sequence CSVGRTSGRIDTQYF. The bases are TGCAGCGTTGGACGGACTAGCGGGAGGATAGATACGCAGTATTTT.